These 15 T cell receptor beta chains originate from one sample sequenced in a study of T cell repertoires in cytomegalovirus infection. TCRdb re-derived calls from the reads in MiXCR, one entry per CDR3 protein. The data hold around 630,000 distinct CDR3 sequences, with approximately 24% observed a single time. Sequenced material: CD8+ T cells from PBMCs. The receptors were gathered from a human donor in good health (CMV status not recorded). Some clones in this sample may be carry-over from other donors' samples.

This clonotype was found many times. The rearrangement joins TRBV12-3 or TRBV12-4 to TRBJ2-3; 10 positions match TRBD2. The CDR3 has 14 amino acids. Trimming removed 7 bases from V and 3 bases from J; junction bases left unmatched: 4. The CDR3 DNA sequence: TGTGCCAGCACGGAGCGGGGGGGTACAGATACGCAGTATTTT. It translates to CASTERGGTDTQYF.

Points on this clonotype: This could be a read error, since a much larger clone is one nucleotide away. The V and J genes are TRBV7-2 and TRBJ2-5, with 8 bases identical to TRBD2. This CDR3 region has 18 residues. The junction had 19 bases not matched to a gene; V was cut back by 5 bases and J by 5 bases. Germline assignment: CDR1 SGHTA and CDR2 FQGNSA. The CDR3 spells CASSLGLVGGGTGETQYF. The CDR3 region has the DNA TGTGCCAGCAGCCTGGGACTAGTGGGGGGCGGAACGGGCGAGACCCAGTACTTC.

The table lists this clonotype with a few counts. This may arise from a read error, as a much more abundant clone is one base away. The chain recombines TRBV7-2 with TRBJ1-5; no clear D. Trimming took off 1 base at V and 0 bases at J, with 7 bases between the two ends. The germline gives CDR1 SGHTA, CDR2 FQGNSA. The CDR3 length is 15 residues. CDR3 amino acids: CASSLVVVSNQPQHF. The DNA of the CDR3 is TGTGCCAGCAGCTTAGTGGTCGTTAGCAATCAGCCCCAGCATTTT.

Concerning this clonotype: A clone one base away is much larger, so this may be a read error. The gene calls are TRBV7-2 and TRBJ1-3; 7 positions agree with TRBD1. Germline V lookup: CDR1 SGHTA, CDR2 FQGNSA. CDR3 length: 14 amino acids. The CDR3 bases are TGTGTCAGCAGCCCGCAGGGGGATGGAAACACCATATATTTT. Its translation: CVSSPQGDGNTIYF.

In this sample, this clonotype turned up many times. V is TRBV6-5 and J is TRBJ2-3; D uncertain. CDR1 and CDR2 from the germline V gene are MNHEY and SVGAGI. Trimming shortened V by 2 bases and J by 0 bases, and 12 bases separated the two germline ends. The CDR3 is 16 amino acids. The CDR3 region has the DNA TGTGCCAGCAGTTACCGTCGGCCTCTAAGCACAGATACGCAGTATTTT. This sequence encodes CASSYRRPLSTDTQYF.

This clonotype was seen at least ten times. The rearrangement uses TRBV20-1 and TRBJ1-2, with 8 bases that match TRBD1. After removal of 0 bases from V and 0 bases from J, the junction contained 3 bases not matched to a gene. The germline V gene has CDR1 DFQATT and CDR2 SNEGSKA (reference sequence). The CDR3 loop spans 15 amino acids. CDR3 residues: CSARDWTGPNYGYTF. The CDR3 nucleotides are TGCAGTGCTAGAGATTGGACAGGGCCTAACTATGGCTACACCTTC.

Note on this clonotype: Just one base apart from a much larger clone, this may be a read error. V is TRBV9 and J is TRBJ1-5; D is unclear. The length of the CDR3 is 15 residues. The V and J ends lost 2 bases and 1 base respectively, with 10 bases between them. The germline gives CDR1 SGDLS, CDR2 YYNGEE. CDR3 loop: CASSVSGGSNQPQHF. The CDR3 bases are TGTGCCAGCAGCGTCAGTGGAGGGAGCAATCAGCCCCAGCATTTT.

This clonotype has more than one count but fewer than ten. The CDR3 spells CASSVRGPLQLNEKLFF. The CDR3, as DNA: TGCGCCAGCAGCGTCAGGGGACCCCTCCAACTTAATGAAAAACTGTTTTTT. The chain employs TRBV4-1 and TRBJ1-4, with a tentative D call TRBD1 (6 bases). CDR3 length: 17 amino acids. V was cut by 5 bases and J by 4 bases, with 20 bases left in between. Germline CDR1 MGHRA, CDR2 YSYEKL.

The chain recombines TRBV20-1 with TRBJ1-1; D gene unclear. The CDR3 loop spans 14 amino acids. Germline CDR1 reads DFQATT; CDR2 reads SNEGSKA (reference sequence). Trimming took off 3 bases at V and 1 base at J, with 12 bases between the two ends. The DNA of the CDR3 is TGCAGTGCTAGGGATCTCTACAAGAACACTGAAGCTTTCTTT. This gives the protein CSARDLYKNTEAFF.

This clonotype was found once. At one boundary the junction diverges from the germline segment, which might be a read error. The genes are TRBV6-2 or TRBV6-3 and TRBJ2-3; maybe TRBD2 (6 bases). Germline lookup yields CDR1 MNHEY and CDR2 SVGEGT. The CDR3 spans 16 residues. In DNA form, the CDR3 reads TGTGCCAGCGGTTACTCGAAGCAGGGAGGAGGGAATACGCAGTATTTT. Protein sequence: CASGYSKQGGGNTQYF.

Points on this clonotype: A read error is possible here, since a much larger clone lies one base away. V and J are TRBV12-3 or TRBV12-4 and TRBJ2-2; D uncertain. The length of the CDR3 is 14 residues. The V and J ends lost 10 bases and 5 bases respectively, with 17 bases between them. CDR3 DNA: TGTGCCAACAGCCTAATAGGACCTACCGGGGAGCTGTTTTTT. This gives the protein CANSLIGPTGELFF.

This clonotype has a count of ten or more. The CDR3 is CASSLPLGGEKLFF. CDR3 in DNA: TGTGCCAGCAGTTTACCCCTTGGGGGTGAAAAACTGTTTTTT. The chain uses TRBV28 and TRBJ1-4; D may be TRBD1 (5 bases). V lost 2 bases and J lost 7, with 11 bases in between. There are 14 residues in the CDR3. Germline CDR1 and CDR2: MDHEN and SYDVKM.

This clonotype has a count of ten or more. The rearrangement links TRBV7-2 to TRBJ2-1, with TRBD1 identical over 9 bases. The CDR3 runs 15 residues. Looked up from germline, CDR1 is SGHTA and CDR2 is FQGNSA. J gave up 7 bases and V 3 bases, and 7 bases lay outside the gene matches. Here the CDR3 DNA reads TGTGCCAGCAGCTTTATCTGGACAGGGGAAAATGAGCAGTTCTTC. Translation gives CASSFIWTGENEQFF.

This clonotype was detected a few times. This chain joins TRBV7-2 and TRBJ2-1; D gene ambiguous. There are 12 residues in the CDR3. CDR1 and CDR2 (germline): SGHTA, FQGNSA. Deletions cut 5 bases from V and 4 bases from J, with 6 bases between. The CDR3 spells CASSAQYNEQFF. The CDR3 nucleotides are TGTGCCAGCAGCGCACAGTACAATGAGCAGTTCTTC.

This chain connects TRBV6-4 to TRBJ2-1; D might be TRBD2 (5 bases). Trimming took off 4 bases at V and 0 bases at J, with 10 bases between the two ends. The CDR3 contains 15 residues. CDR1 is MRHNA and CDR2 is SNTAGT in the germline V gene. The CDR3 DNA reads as TGTGCCAGCAGTGGGACTCCCAGCTCCTACAATGAGCAGTTCTTC. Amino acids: CASSGTPSSYNEQFF.